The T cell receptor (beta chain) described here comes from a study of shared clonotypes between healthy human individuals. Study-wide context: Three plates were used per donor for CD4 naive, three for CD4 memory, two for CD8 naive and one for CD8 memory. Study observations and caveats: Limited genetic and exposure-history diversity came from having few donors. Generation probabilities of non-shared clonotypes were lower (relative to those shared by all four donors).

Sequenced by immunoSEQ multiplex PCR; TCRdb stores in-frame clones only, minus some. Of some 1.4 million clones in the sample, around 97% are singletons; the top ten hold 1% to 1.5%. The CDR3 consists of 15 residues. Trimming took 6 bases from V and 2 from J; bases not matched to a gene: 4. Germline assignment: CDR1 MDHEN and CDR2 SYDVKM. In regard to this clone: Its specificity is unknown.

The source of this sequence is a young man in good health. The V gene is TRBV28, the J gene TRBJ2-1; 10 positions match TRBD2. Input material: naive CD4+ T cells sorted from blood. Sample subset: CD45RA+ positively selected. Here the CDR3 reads CASRPLAGAYNEQFF. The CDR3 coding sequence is TGTGCCAGCAGACCCCTAGCGGGAGCCTACAATGAGCAGTTCTTC.